This T cell receptor (beta chain) was recovered during a study of blood T cell repertoires in COVID-19 (dated by TCRdb to 2020 to 2021). Study-wide context: Collaborator samples came from the United States, Italy and Spain and covered acute and convalescent phases of COVID-19. Samples came from the ongoing ImmuneRACE study (first 160 participants) plus 1,254 subjects from 6 global collaborators. The repertoires were released in a freely available public database intended as a resource for research on the immune response to SARS-CoV-2. The dataset comprised deeply sampled blood TCRbeta repertoires from subjects exposed to, actively infected with, or recovered from COVID-19. The prospective study material was composed of cDNA or gDNA derived from T cells, B-cell-depleted T cells, or PBMCs. Where available, HLA class I and class II types were obtained from metadata supplied by the sample provider rather than from assay-based typing. The sample metadata nearly always contained a de-identified subject ID, COVID-19 status, age in years and sex.

On this clone itself: Its antigen is still unknown. No base qualities exist here, and no much larger clone lies one base off it.

Enrolling through a virtual design, the prospective study's participants ranged in age from roughly 18 to 100 years and lived across more than 20 United States geographic areas. In the prospective study, cohorts were assigned on the basis of participant-reported clinical history obtained from a screening survey and a study questionnaire. Mobile phlebotomists in the prospective study collected whole blood, serum and a nasopharyngeal or oropharyngeal swab from every participant. Participants in the prospective study had the option to provide additional blood draws and questionnaires over an approximately 2-month period. Blood samples from the prospective study were shipped frozen or at room temperature prior to DNA extraction. Here is what the overall study found, with its caveats: Clinical and demographic metadata were provided uncurated, with the amount varying by source and participant.

TCRbeta CDR3 regions were amplified from genomic DNA by means of the immunoSEQ Assay, a bias-controlled multiplex PCR. As for the authors' bioinformatics: The number of nucleated cells in each sample was estimated by amplification of reference gene primers within the assay. To quantify the absolute abundance of each unique TCRbeta CDR3 rearrangement, sequence reads were collapsed and filtered. Productive Simpson clonality was computed per sample as the square root of Simpson's diversity index over productive rearrangements. This is the immuneACCESS table as TCRdb keeps it, with only in-frame sequences that have V and J called. A part of the clones is gone; compared with another copy, unresolved V genes explain less than half, and the rest is unexplained. Clone size and the V and J calls come from that table; the DNA yielded D and trimming. Counted in this sample were approximately 300,000 clones; around 87% of them appeared once. Jointly, the top ten make up 4% to 5.5% of the sample.

For CDR1 and CDR2, the germline V gene lists SQVTM and ANQGSEA. The trim is 0 bases for V and 8 bases for J, with a gap of 10 bases between the germline ends. The CDR3 measures 12 amino acids from cysteine to phenylalanine. The entry retains the CDR3 DNA only, 36 bases that are in frame from base 1. Input material: PBMCs or T cells enriched from blood (not recorded which). The receptor's source is a young woman with acute COVID-19. The chain is made from TRBV29-1 and TRBJ1-2; the D segment cannot be called with confidence. Read as DNA, the sequence is TGCAGCGTTGAAGATCGGCTGGAGGGCTACACCTTC. It translates as CSVEDRLEGYTF.